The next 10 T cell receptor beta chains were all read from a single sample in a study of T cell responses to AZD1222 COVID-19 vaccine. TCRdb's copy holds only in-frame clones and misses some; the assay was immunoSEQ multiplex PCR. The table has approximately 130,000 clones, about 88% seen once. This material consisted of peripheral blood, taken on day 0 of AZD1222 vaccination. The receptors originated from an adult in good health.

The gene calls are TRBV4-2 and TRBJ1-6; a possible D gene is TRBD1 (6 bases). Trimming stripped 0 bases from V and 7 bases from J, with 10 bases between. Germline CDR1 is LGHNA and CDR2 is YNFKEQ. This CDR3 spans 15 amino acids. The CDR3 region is CASSQEPQGNSPLHF. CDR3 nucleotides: TGTGCCAGCAGCCAAGAACCACAGGGAAATTCACCCCTCCACTTT.

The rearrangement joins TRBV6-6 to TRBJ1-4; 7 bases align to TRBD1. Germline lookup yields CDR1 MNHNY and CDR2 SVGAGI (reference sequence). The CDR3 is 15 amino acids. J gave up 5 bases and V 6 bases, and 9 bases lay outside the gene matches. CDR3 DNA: TGTGCCAGCAGCTCGGGACAGACGACCAATGAAAAACTGTTTTTT. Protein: CASSSGQTTNEKLFF.

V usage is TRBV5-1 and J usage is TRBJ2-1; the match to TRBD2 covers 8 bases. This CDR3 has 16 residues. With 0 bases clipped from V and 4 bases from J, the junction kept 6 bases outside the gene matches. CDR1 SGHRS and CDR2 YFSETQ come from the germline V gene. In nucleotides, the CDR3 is TGCGCCAGCAGCTTGGAGAGTAGCGGGGTATACAATGAGCAGTTCTTC. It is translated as CASSLESSGVYNEQFF.

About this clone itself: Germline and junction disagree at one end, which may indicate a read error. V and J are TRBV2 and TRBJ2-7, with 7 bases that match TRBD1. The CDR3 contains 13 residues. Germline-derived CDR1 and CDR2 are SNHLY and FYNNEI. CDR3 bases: TGTGCCAGCAGGGAAGGGACAGCCTACGAGCAGTACTTC. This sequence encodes CASREGTAYEQYF.

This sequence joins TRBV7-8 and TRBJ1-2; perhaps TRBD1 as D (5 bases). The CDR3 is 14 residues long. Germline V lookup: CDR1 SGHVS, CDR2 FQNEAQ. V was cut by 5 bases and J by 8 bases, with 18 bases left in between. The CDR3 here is CASSLVPWGEGYTF. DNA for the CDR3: TGTGCCAGCAGCCTAGTACCATGGGGGGAAGGCTACACCTTC.

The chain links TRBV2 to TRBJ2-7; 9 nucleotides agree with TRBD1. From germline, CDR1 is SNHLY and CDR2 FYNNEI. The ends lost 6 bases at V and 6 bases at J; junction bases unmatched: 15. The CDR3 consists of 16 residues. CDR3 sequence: CASRVDRGTSWGEQYF. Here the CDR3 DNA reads TGTGCCAGCAGGGTAGACAGGGGGACTTCGTGGGGCGAGCAGTACTTC.

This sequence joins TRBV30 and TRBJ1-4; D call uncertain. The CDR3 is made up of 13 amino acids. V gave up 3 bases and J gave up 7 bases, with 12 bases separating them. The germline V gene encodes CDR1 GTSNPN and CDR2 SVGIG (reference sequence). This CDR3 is CAWRSQESEKLFF. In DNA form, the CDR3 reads TGTGCCTGGAGGTCTCAGGAAAGTGAAAAACTGTTTTTT.

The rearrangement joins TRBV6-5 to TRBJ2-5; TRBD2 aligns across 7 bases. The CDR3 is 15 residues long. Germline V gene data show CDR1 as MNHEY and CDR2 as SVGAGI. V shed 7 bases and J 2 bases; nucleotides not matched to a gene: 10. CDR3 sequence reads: CASTINLGGQETQYF. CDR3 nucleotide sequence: TGTGCCAGCACCATAAATTTGGGGGGGCAAGAGACCCAGTACTTC.

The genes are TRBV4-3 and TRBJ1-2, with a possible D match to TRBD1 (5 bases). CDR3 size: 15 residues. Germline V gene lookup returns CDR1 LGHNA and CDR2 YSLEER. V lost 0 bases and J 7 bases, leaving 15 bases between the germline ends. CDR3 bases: TGCGCCAGCAGCCAAGATTCCAGGGAAATCGGTGGCTACACCTTC. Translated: CASSQDSREIGGYTF.

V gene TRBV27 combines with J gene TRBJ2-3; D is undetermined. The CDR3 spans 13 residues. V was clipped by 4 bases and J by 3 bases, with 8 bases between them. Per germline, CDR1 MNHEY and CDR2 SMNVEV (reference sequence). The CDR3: CASSSTYTDTQYF. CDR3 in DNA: TGTGCCAGCAGTTCAACATATACAGATACGCAGTATTTT.